This passage covers 30 T cell receptor beta chains from one sample sequenced in a study of blood T cell repertoires in COVID-19. Profiling relied on immunoSEQ multiplex PCR, and the TCRdb table lists in-frame clones only, not all of them. Among about 30,000 clones listed, about nine tenths were seen once. The sequencing input was peripheral blood. These receptors all come from a man aged 55 to 70 with active COVID-19.

The V call is TRBV19, the J call TRBJ1-6; the D gene is possibly TRBD1 (5 bases). CDR3 length equals 15 residues. V lost 0 bases and J lost 12, with 15 bases in between. Germline V gene sequence: CDR1 LNHDA, CDR2 SQIVND (reference sequence). The CDR3 is CASSIDFFGGRPLHF. The CDR3 DNA sequence: TGTGCCAGTAGTATAGATTTCTTCGGGGGGAGACCCCTCCACTTT.

The chain carries TRBV6-5 and TRBJ1-1; no firm D call. Germline-derived CDR1 and CDR2 are MNHEY and SVGAGI. Trimming removed 0 bases from V and 0 bases from J, with 11 bases in between. The CDR3 covers 16 residues. The DNA of the CDR3 is TGTGCCAGCAGTTACTCTTGGAACAGCCTGAACACTGAAGCTTTCTTT. This sequence encodes CASSYSWNSLNTEAFF.

This chain links TRBV18 with TRBJ1-1; tentatively, D is TRBD1 (6 bases). Germline CDR1 is KGHSH and CDR2 is LQKENI. With 2 bases removed from V and 4 bases from J, the gap between germline ends came to 8 bases. The CDR3 runs to 13 residues. The CDR3 reads CASSPGGPTEAFF. The CDR3 nucleotides are TGTGCCAGCTCACCAGGGGGCCCCACTGAAGCTTTCTTT.

The rearrangement uses TRBV25-1 and TRBJ2-1; 9 bases align to TRBD1. CDR3 length equals 14 residues. Unmatched junction bases numbered 4, after V lost 3 bases and J lost 7 bases. Germline V lookup: CDR1 MGHDK, CDR2 SYGVNS. Written as DNA, the CDR3 is TGTGCCAGCAGTGAGGACAGGGGATGGAATGAGCAGTTCTTC. Residues: CASSEDRGWNEQFF.

This clone was recorded only once. The rearrangement joins TRBV6-5 to TRBJ1-2; 8 bases line up with TRBD1. This CDR3 is 15 amino acids long. Germline loops: CDR1 MNHEY, CDR2 SVGAGI. V shed 6 bases and J 8 bases; nucleotides not matched to a gene: 14. As DNA, the CDR3 is TGTGCCAGCAGCGTCGCCGGGACAGGAATCTACGGCTACACCTTC. It translates to CASSVAGTGIYGYTF.

The sample holds one count of this clone. V is TRBV6-6 and J is TRBJ1-2, with D possibly matching TRBD1 (6 bases). V was cut by 5 bases and J by 2 bases, with 15 bases left in between. Germline V gene sequence: CDR1 MNHNY, CDR2 SVGAGI (reference sequence). The CDR3 covers 15 residues. The CDR3 DNA reads as TGTGCCAGCAGTGCAGGAAGCGGGGGCAACTATGGCTACACCTTC. It yields the protein CASSAGSGGNYGYTF.

A note on this clone: The germline gene is not matched at one end of the junction; a read error may be the cause. The chain links TRBV7-7 to TRBJ2-3; TRBD2 is a possible D gene (5 bases). The germline V gene encodes CDR1 SSHAT and CDR2 FNYEAQ (reference sequence). The CDR3 is 15 residues long. The DNA of the CDR3 is TGTGCTAGCAGCCCTGGACTTGGTCGAACAGATACGCAGTATTTT. Amino acids: CASSPGLGRTDTQYF.

The V gene is TRBV7-9, the J gene TRBJ1-2; no firm D call. CDR3 length: 14 residues. Germline lookup yields CDR1 SEHNR and CDR2 FQNEAQ (reference sequence). Trimming stripped 3 bases from V and 0 bases from J, with 8 bases between. CDR3 in amino acids: CASSFGASNYGYTF. CDR3 DNA: TGTGCCAGCAGCTTTGGAGCTTCTAACTATGGCTACACCTTC.

This chain uses TRBV9 with TRBJ1-2; D gene ambiguous. The CDR3 runs to 12 residues. The V end was cut by 2 bases, the J end by 8 bases, with 10 bases between. CDR1 and CDR2 (germline): SGDLS, YYNGEE. CDR3 residues: CASSVPGGGYTF. In DNA form, the CDR3 reads TGTGCCAGCAGCGTTCCGGGTGGAGGCTACACCTTC.

The J gene is TRBJ2-5, the V gene TRBV7-9, with D perhaps TRBD1 (8 bases). The CDR3 covers 16 residues. The germline V gene has CDR1 SEHNR and CDR2 FQNEAQ (reference sequence). Trimming took off 4 bases at V and 1 base at J, with 16 bases between the two ends. The CDR3 coding sequence is TGTGCCAGCAGCTGGGGGGGACAGGTGACCCAAGAGACCCAGTACTTC. Translation: CASSWGGQVTQETQYF.

The chain combines TRBV28 with TRBJ1-2, with 10 bases fitting TRBD1. CDR1 MDHEN and CDR2 SYDVKM come from the germline V gene. The CDR3 runs to 13 residues. CDR3 bases: TGTGCGCACGCTAGAAGGGACAGGGGCCGCTACACCTTC. This sequence encodes CAHARRDRGRYTF.

The gene calls are TRBV7-9 and TRBJ1-6, with 7 bases identical to TRBD1. Trimming at V came to 6 bases and at J to 9 bases, leaving 8 bases not matched to a gene. CDR1 and CDR2 from the germline V gene are SEHNR and FQNEAQ (reference sequence). The CDR3 spans 14 residues. For the CDR3, the DNA is TGTGCCAGCAGTAGACAGGGAACTGGTTCACCCCTCCACTTT. It encodes CASSRQGTGSPLHF.

V usage is TRBV7-9 and J usage is TRBJ2-1; TRBD1 matches 8 bases. V shed 1 base, J shed 16 bases, and the junction held 12 bases outside the gene matches. This CDR3 comprises 14 residues. Germline V gene lookup returns CDR1 SEHNR and CDR2 FQNEAQ (reference sequence). This CDR3 reads CASSLDSSRTGKFF. The DNA for the CDR3 is TGTGCCAGCAGCTTAGACTCTAGTCGGACAGGGAAATTCTTC.

This chain joins TRBV7-2 and TRBJ1-2; D not certain. Germline V gene sequence: CDR1 SGHTA, CDR2 FQGNSA. The V end lost 9 bases, the J end lost 4 bases, and 6 bases lay between the germline ends. The CDR3 length is 10 residues. This CDR3 reads CASRSYGYTF. The CDR3, as DNA: TGTGCCAGTAGAAGCTATGGCTACACCTTC.

V gene TRBV5-1 combines with J gene TRBJ1-6; D is undetermined. Trimming cost V 0 bases and J 10 bases, with 14 bases left between them. The CDR3 length is 15 residues. CDR1 SGHRS and CDR2 YFSETQ come from the germline V gene. DNA for the CDR3: TGCGCCAGCAGCTTGGCGGGAAGTCGCTTGTCACCCCTCCACTTT. This sequence encodes CASSLAGSRLSPLHF.

The CDR3 region is CASRGTERYGYTF. The CDR3 DNA sequence: TGTGCCAGCAGGGGGACAGAAAGATATGGCTACACCTTC. The chain couples TRBV6-5 to TRBJ1-2, with 7 bases that match TRBD1. The J segment lost 5 bases and the V segment lost 6 bases, leaving 6 bases of the junction unmatched. Germline V gives CDR1 MNHEY, CDR2 SVGAGI. The CDR3 runs to 13 residues.

Here the CDR3 reads CASSPQEDTQYF. CDR3 DNA sequence: TGTGCCAGCTCACCACAGGAGGATACGCAGTATTTT. V gene TRBV18 combines with J gene TRBJ2-3; D is ambiguous. CDR1 is KGHSH and CDR2 is LQKENI in the germline V gene. The V end was cut by 1 base, the J end by 6 bases, with 5 bases between. This CDR3 contains 12 residues.

The chain joins TRBV19 to TRBJ1-1; D remains unclear. The CDR3 has 14 residues. The germline CDR1 and CDR2 sequences are LNHDA and SQIVND (reference sequence). Trimming removed 2 bases from V and 5 bases from J, with 12 bases in between. CDR3 bases: TGTGCCAGTAGTATAATAACTTCTCGGACTGAAGCTTTCTTT. This translates into CASSIITSRTEAFF.

The rearrangement joins TRBV9 to TRBJ2-7; 10 positions match TRBD1. CDR1 and CDR2 (germline): SGDLS, YYNGEE. The CDR3 sequence is 14 residues long. V shed 3 bases and J 5 bases; nucleotides not matched to a gene: 5. The chain's CDR3 is CASSATGGMDEQYF. In DNA form, the CDR3 reads TGTGCCAGCAGCGCGACAGGGGGCATGGACGAGCAGTACTTC. Full variable domain (rest looked up from reference TRBV9 and TRBJ2-7): DSGVTQTPKHLITATGQRVTLRCSPRSGDLSVYWYQQSLDQGLQFLIQYYNGEERAKGNILERFSAQQFPDLHSELNLSSLELGDSALYFCASSATGGMDEQYFGPGTRLTVT.

This sequence joins TRBV7-2 and TRBJ2-7, with D maybe TRBD1 (5 bases). The length of the CDR3 is 14 residues. V was pared by 4 bases and J by 2 bases, with 12 bases between. The germline CDR1 and CDR2 sequences are SGHTA and FQGNSA. For the CDR3, the DNA is TGTGCCAGCAGCTCGACAGAGCCTCCCTACGAGCAGTACTTC. Amino acid sequence: CASSSTEPPYEQYF.

The rearrangement links TRBV5-1 to TRBJ2-1; 7 bases agree with TRBD1. Per germline, CDR1 SGHRS and CDR2 YFSETQ. This CDR3 contains 14 residues. V shed 1 base, J shed 5 bases, and the junction held 3 bases outside the gene matches. In nucleotides, the CDR3 is TGCGCCAGCAGCTTGTCGGGACAGAACAATGAGCAGTTCTTC. Translating it yields CASSLSGQNNEQFF.

The chain carries TRBV5-6 and TRBJ2-7, with unresolved D. V was pared by 1 base and J by 0 bases, with 8 bases between. Looked up from germline, CDR1 is SGHDT and CDR2 is YYEEEE. The CDR3 is 14 amino acids. The CDR3, as DNA: TGTGCCAGCAGCTTGATCCACAGCTCCTACGAGCAGTACTTC. Translation gives CASSLIHSSYEQYF.

The chain recombines TRBV7-9 with TRBJ2-1; unclear D gene. CDR1 is SEHNR and CDR2 is FQNEAQ in the germline V gene (reference sequence). V lost 4 bases to trimming and J lost 4 bases, with 11 bases between them. The CDR3 loop spans 14 amino acids. The CDR3 protein is CASSYDTKYNEQFF. The CDR3 bases are TGTGCCAGCAGCTACGACACGAAATACAATGAGCAGTTCTTC.

This clone has more than one count but fewer than ten. The chain links TRBV7-9 to TRBJ2-3; possibly TRBD1 for D (5 bases). This CDR3 is 14 amino acids long. V lost 1 base and J lost 7, with 12 bases in between. Germline V gives CDR1 SEHNR, CDR2 FQNEAQ (reference sequence). CDR3 nucleotides: TGTGCCAGCAGCTTAGGGGGCGCGTTTAATACGCAGTATTTT. Amino acids: CASSLGGAFNTQYF.

This chain connects TRBV10-3 to TRBJ1-6; D might be TRBD1 (5 bases). This CDR3 contains 13 residues. Germline V gene data show CDR1 as ENHRY and CDR2 as SYGVKD. The germline V and J ends were trimmed by 6 bases and 8 bases, with 11 bases remaining between them. The CDR3 DNA reads TGTGCCATCAGCCCACAGGTGGATTCACCCCTCCACTTT. This gives the protein CAISPQVDSPLHF.

The gene calls are TRBV20-1 and TRBJ1-5, with D maybe TRBD1 (5 bases). V gave up 3 bases and J gave up 7 bases, with 16 bases separating them. The germline V gene has CDR1 DFQATT and CDR2 SNEGSKA (reference sequence). The CDR3 is made up of 14 amino acids. This CDR3 is CSASEGQGNQPQHF. DNA for the CDR3: TGCAGTGCTAGTGAAGGGCAGGGTAACCAGCCCCAGCATTTT.

The chain combines TRBV19 with TRBJ2-7, with D maybe TRBD1 (5 bases). Germline V gene lookup returns CDR1 LNHDA and CDR2 SQIVND (reference sequence). The CDR3 runs to 15 residues. Trimming cost V 3 bases and J 2 bases, with 14 bases left between them. CDR3 in amino acids: CASSISPQGPYEQYF. DNA of the CDR3: TGTGCCAGTAGTATCTCACCCCAGGGCCCCTACGAGCAGTACTTC.

The rearrangement uses TRBV2 and TRBJ1-1; 7 bases match TRBD1. CDR1 and CDR2 (germline): SNHLY, FYNNEI. This CDR3 has 14 amino acids. Unmatched junction bases numbered 7, after V lost 8 bases and J lost 1 base. For the CDR3, the DNA is TGTGCCAGCCAAAGAGGACAGGCGAACACTGAAGCTTTCTTT. Encoded protein: CASQRGQANTEAFF.

V usage is TRBV5-4 and J usage is TRBJ2-7, with 7 bases fitting TRBD1. The CDR3 contains 14 residues. After removal of 4 bases from V and 6 bases from J, the junction contained 10 bases not matched to a gene. Germline assignment: CDR1 SGHNT and CDR2 YYREEE (reference sequence). The CDR3 spells CASSPKQGTGEQYF. As DNA, the CDR3 is TGTGCCAGCAGCCCCAAACAGGGGACCGGCGAGCAGTACTTC.

This clone was observed a few times. This sequence joins TRBV7-3 and TRBJ2-1; 10 bases fit TRBD1. V trimming: 2 bases; J trimming: 6 bases; junction bases outside the gene matches: 10. The germline CDR1 and CDR2 sequences are SGHTA and FQGTGA. This CDR3 contains 17 residues. The CDR3 DNA is TGTGCCAGCAGCTTACAAACGGGACAGGGGATAGGCAATGAGCAGTTCTTC. It translates to CASSLQTGQGIGNEQFF.